These 29 T cell receptor beta chains came from one sample sequenced in a study of blood T cell repertoires in COVID-19 (dated by TCRdb to about 2020). Receptors were amplified or captured by the immunoSEQ multiplex PCR assay. TCRdb re-hosts the immuneACCESS table, in-frame sequences only. Its copies lack some clones; in the studies checked, an unresolved V gene accounts for under half of them, and the cause for the rest is not known. Within this sample are approximately 200,000 clones, with approximately 85% of them counted one time only. The ten largest clones take up around 1% of the sample. The sequenced sample was peripheral blood. The receptors stem from a man aged 40-50 years with acute or convalescent COVID-19.

V is TRBV11-2 and J is TRBJ2-5, with 9 bases matching TRBD2. The CDR3 contains 16 residues. The V gene's germline CDR1 is SGHAT and CDR2 FQNNGV. The V and J ends lost 1 base and 2 bases, in that order; junction bases with no gene match: 5. CDR3 sequence reads: CASSLVSGGPQETQYF. The DNA for the CDR3 is TGTGCCAGCAGCTTAGTTAGCGGGGGACCTCAAGAGACCCAGTACTTC.

V and J are TRBV12-3 or TRBV12-4 and TRBJ1-1; D might be TRBD1 (6 bases). V shed 5 bases and J shed 8 bases, with 12 bases lying between them. There are 12 residues in the CDR3. CDR3 sequence reads: CASSRTALEAFF. The CDR3 nucleotides read TGTGCCAGCAGTCGGACAGCCTTAGAAGCTTTCTTT.

The chain carries TRBV2 and TRBJ2-7; D may be TRBD2 (6 bases). This CDR3 spans 11 amino acids. The V end lost 6 bases, the J end lost 7 bases, and 10 bases lay between the germline ends. Germline CDR1 reads SNHLY; CDR2 reads FYNNEI. Here the CDR3 reads CASRVGGEQYF. The CDR3 bases are TGTGCCAGCAGGGTTGGGGGGGAGCAGTACTTC.

J is TRBJ1-4 and V is TRBV9; 7 bases align to TRBD1. The CDR3 extends over 14 amino acids. With V trimmed by 3 bases and J by 3 bases, 2 bases remained unmatched. Germline values: CDR1 SGDLS, CDR2 YYNGEE. The CDR3 loop reads CASSGDSSNEKLFF. CDR3 DNA sequence: TGTGCCAGCAGCGGGGACAGTTCTAATGAAAAACTGTTTTTT. Variable domain in full (rest from reference TRBV9 and TRBJ1-4): DSGVTQTPKHLITATGQRVTLRCSPRSGDLSVYWYQQSLDQGLQFLIQYYNGEERAKGNILERFSAQQFPDLHSELNLSSLELGDSALYFCASSGDSSNEKLFFGSGTQLSVL.

This chain uses TRBV2 with TRBJ1-1; possible D gene TRBD1, 6 bases. The CDR3 loop spans 14 amino acids. Germline CDR1 and CDR2: SNHLY and FYNNEI. V shed 6 bases and J shed 1 base, with 12 bases lying between them. CDR3 bases: TGTGCCAGCAGACTGAGGGGGGGGAACACTGAAGCTTTCTTT. Amino acid sequence: CASRLRGGNTEAFF.

This chain joins TRBV15 and TRBJ1-6; perhaps TRBD1 as D (5 bases). The CDR3 has 15 amino acids. CDR1 LNHNV and CDR2 YYDKDF come from the germline V gene (reference sequence). Trimming stripped 3 bases from V and 7 bases from J, with 13 bases between. The DNA of the CDR3 is TGTGCCACCAGCAGGGATAGGGGCCAAAATTCACCCCTCCACTTT. Its translation: CATSRDRGQNSPLHF.

The chain recombines TRBV9 with TRBJ1-2, with 8 positions matching TRBD1. From germline, CDR1 is SGDLS and CDR2 YYNGEE. With V trimmed by 4 bases and J by 0 bases, 8 bases remained unmatched. CDR3 length equals 16 residues. This CDR3 reads CASSPDRVAPNYGYTF. CDR3 DNA sequence: TGTGCCAGCAGCCCGGACAGGGTGGCTCCTAACTATGGCTACACCTTC.

This chain connects TRBV6-6 to TRBJ2-7; 11 bases line up with TRBD2. This CDR3 has 15 amino acids. Losses at the gene ends were 4 bases for V and 4 bases for J; bases not matched to a gene: 6. The germline gives CDR1 MNHNY, CDR2 SVGAGI (reference sequence). The CDR3 DNA follows: TGTGCCAGCAGTTCGGGCGGGACTAGCGGTTACGAGCAGTACTTC. Its protein is CASSSGGTSGYEQYF.

The V and J genes are TRBV28 and TRBJ1-2; perhaps TRBD1 as D (5 bases). CDR1 is MDHEN and CDR2 is SYDVKM in the germline V gene. With 5 bases removed from V and 8 bases from J, the gap between germline ends came to 18 bases. This CDR3 spans 14 amino acids. The DNA of the CDR3 is TGTGCCAGCAGTACCGCGGGCCCCGGGGGGGGCTACACCTTC. It yields the protein CASSTAGPGGGYTF.

V usage is TRBV9 and J usage is TRBJ2-7; 7 positions match TRBD1. CDR1 and CDR2 from the germline V gene are SGDLS and YYNGEE. CDR3 size: 14 residues. V lost 4 bases and J lost 6; bases outside the gene matches: 10. For the CDR3, the DNA is TGTGCCAGCAGCCAGACAGGGTTGGGTCGCGAGCAGTACTTC. It encodes CASSQTGLGREQYF.

V is TRBV6-1 and J is TRBJ1-2; 8 positions agree with TRBD1. V lost 2 bases and J lost 3; bases outside the gene matches: 5. Germline V gives CDR1 MNHNS, CDR2 SASEGT. The CDR3 loop spans 15 amino acids. Written as DNA, the CDR3 is TGTGCCAGCAGTGAACCCGGACAGGGTTACTATGGCTACACCTTC. It is translated as CASSEPGQGYYGYTF.

The rearrangement links TRBV6-5 to TRBJ2-7; 9 nucleotides agree with TRBD1. The germline gives CDR1 MNHEY, CDR2 SVGAGI. This CDR3 comprises 14 residues. V dropped 6 bases and J dropped 4; count of bases not matched to a gene: 7. For the CDR3, the DNA is TGTGCCAGCAGAGCCGACAGGGGGGCGTACGAGCAGTACTTC. Translating it yields CASRADRGAYEQYF.

For this clone: The junction shows a germline mismatch at one end, possibly a read error. This chain links TRBV5-1 with TRBJ1-6; D possibly corresponds to TRBD1 (5 bases). CDR1 SGHRS and CDR2 YFSETQ come from the germline V gene. This CDR3 contains 14 residues. CDR3 sequence (DNA): TGCGCCAGCAGTTTGGACATCTATAATTCACCCCTCCACTTT. Its translation is CASSLDIYNSPLHF. Filled out from reference TRBV5-1 and TRBJ1-6, the complete variable domain reads KAGVTQTPRYLIKTRGQQVTLSCSPISGHRSVSWYQQTPGQGLQFLFEYFSETQRNKGNFPGRFSGRQFSNSRSEMNVSTLELGDSALYLCASSLDIYNSPLHFGNGTRLTVT.

CDR3 in amino acids: CASSLDRAPYNEQFF. In DNA, the CDR3 is TGTGCCAGCAGCTTGGACAGGGCCCCCTACAATGAGCAGTTCTTC. This sequence joins TRBV7-3 and TRBJ2-1; 8 bases line up with TRBD1. This CDR3 contains 15 residues. V lost 3 bases, J lost 2 bases, and 3 bases stayed unmatched. Germline lookup yields CDR1 SGHTA and CDR2 FQGTGA.

The chain is built from TRBV12-5 and TRBJ2-3, with D maybe TRBD2 (6 bases). This CDR3 is 14 amino acids long. V was pared by 7 bases and J by 4 bases, with 15 bases between. The V gene's germline CDR1 is LGHNT and CDR2 FRNRAP. The CDR3 bases are TGTGCTAGTGCCGCGGGACTCTTTCCAGATACGCAGTATTTT. It translates to CASAAGLFPDTQYF. Full variable domain (outside the CDR3, taken from reference TRBV12-5 and TRBJ2-3): DARVTQTPRHKVTEMGQEVTMRCQPILGHNTVFWYRQTMMQGLELLAYFRNRAPLDDSGMPKDRFSAEMPDATLATLKIQPSEPRDSAVYFCASAAGLFPDTQYFGPGTRLTVL.

The V gene is TRBV7-9, the J gene TRBJ1-2, with D perhaps matching TRBD1 (6 bases). This CDR3 spans 13 amino acids. The germline V gene has CDR1 SEHNR and CDR2 FQNEAQ (reference sequence). Trimming pared 5 bases from V and 3 bases from J, leaving 10 bases between. CDR3 bases: TGTGCCAGCAGCCCAGGGGTTGACTATGGCTACACCTTC. Its translation: CASSPGVDYGYTF.

Many counts were recorded for this clone. The sample has other DNA sequences that encode this CDR3 too. This chain uses TRBV6-6 with TRBJ2-7; 8 nucleotides align to TRBD1. Unmatched junction bases numbered 2, after V lost 5 bases and J lost 2 bases. Germline lookup yields CDR1 MNHNY and CDR2 SVGAGI (reference sequence). This CDR3 is built from 13 residues. The CDR3 sequence is CASSQQGAYEQYF. DNA for the CDR3: TGTGCCAGCAGTCAACAGGGGGCCTACGAGCAGTACTTC.

This rearrangement joins TRBV6-5 to TRBJ1-2, with 7 bases aligning to TRBD1. The V gene's germline CDR1 is MNHEY and CDR2 SVGAGI. This CDR3 comprises 13 residues. V shed 5 bases and J 3 bases; nucleotides not matched to a gene: 3. The CDR3 nucleotides are TGTGCCAGCAGTCCCCAGGGGGACTATGGCTACACCTTC. This sequence encodes CASSPQGDYGYTF.

This clone was found once. The chain links TRBV19 to TRBJ1-5; 10 bases map to TRBD1. Per germline, CDR1 LNHDA and CDR2 SQIVND (reference sequence). CDR3 length: 15 amino acids. Unmatched junction bases numbered 3, after V lost 3 bases and J lost 4 bases. CDR3 in DNA: TGTGCCAGTAGTATTAGGACAGGGGGAAATCAGCCCCAGCATTTT. Amino acids: CASSIRTGGNQPQHF. The full variable domain, rest sourced from reference TRBV19 and TRBJ1-5, is DGGITQSPKYLFRKEGQNVTLSCEQNLNHDAMYWYRQDPGQGLRLIYYSQIVNDFQKGDIAEGYSVSREKKESFPLTVTSAQKNPTAFYLCASSIRTGGNQPQHFGDGTRLSIL.

This clone was counted a single time. J is TRBJ1-6 and V is TRBV4-1, with 11 bases lining up with TRBD1. With 4 bases clipped from V and 7 bases from J, the junction kept 6 bases outside the gene matches. The CDR3 totals 16 residues. Germline CDR1 reads MGHRA; CDR2 reads YSYEKL. The CDR3 region has the DNA TGCGCCAGCAGCCGAGGACAGGGGGCGCAGAATTCACCCCTCCACTTT. It translates to CASSRGQGAQNSPLHF.

The J gene is TRBJ1-4, the V gene TRBV11-2; D is perhaps TRBD1 (5 bases). Germline V lookup: CDR1 SGHAT, CDR2 FQNNGV. The CDR3 contains 14 residues. Trimming pared 2 bases from V and 8 bases from J, leaving 12 bases between. This chain's CDR3 is CASSLQGSGEKLFF. The CDR3 nucleotides read TGTGCCAGCAGCTTACAGGGCTCAGGGGAAAAACTGTTTTTT.

This sequence joins TRBV18 and TRBJ2-5; a weak D match, TRBD2 (5 bases). The CDR3 has 14 amino acids. The V gene lost 6 bases and the J gene lost 4 bases, with 15 bases spanning the gap. Germline-derived CDR1 and CDR2 are KGHSH and LQKENI. CDR3 sequence (DNA): TGTGCCAGCTCCCCCCGGAGGATTGGAGAGACCCAGTACTTC. This encodes CASSPRRIGETQYF.

The genes are TRBV2 and TRBJ1-5; tentative D call: TRBD1 (5 bases). Per the germline V gene, CDR1 is SNHLY and CDR2 is FYNNEI. The CDR3 runs to 15 residues. V was pared by 4 bases and J by 3 bases, with 13 bases between. In DNA form, the CDR3 reads TGTGCCAGCAGTGTAGGGACTGATACCAATCAGCCCCAGCATTTT. It is translated as CASSVGTDTNQPQHF.

For the CDR3, the DNA is TGTGCCAGCAGTTCGCGACAGGGTGGCGGAAAACTGTTTTTT. It specifies CASSSRQGGGKLFF. The chain uses TRBV27 and TRBJ1-4, with 7 positions matching TRBD1. The V gene end was trimmed by 4 bases and the J gene end by 10 bases; junction bases not matched to a gene: 9. Germline V gives CDR1 MNHEY, CDR2 SMNVEV (reference sequence). This CDR3 comprises 14 residues.

This clone was counted a single time. The CDR3 DNA follows: TGTGCCAGCAGCTTAGGACAGGTCTCCTACAATGAGCAGTTCTTC. It translates to CASSLGQVSYNEQFF. The J gene is TRBJ2-1, the V gene TRBV11-2; TRBD1 is a possible D gene (6 bases). V dropped 1 base and J dropped 0 bases, with 7 bases sitting between them. The CDR3 contains 15 residues. Germline V gene lookup returns CDR1 SGHAT and CDR2 FQNNGV.

Details on this clone: The sample holds other DNA sequences that translate to the same CDR3. The V and J genes are TRBV18 and TRBJ1-2; D ambiguous. Germline CDR1 and CDR2: KGHSH and LQKENI. Trimming removed 3 bases at V and 0 bases at J, with 5 bases between. The CDR3 runs to 13 residues. As DNA, the CDR3 is TGTGCCAGCTCACCCGACACTAACTATGGCTACACCTTC. Residues: CASSPDTNYGYTF.

This rearrangement joins TRBV18 to TRBJ2-1; D is ambiguous. The CDR3 consists of 17 residues. V was pared by 2 bases and J by 0 bases, with 14 bases between. The germline gives CDR1 KGHSH, CDR2 LQKENI. The CDR3 DNA is TGTGCCAGCTCACCATCTAGAAGCGCCCGCTCCTACAATGAGCAGTTCTTC. Translation gives CASSPSRSARSYNEQFF.

The genes are TRBV2 and TRBJ2-5; the match to TRBD1 covers 9 bases. Looked up from germline, CDR1 is SNHLY and CDR2 is FYNNEI. The CDR3 extends over 14 amino acids. Losses at the gene ends were 10 bases for V and 5 bases for J; bases not matched to a gene: 11. CDR3 in DNA: TGTGCCACCACCCAACAGGGGGCGGGGGAGACCCAGTACTTC. Amino acid sequence: CATTQQGAGETQYF. Looking up the rest from reference TRBV2 and TRBJ2-5 gives the full variable domain: EPEVTQTPSHQVTQMGQEVILRCVPISNHLYFYWYRQILGQKVEFLVSFYNNEISEKSEIFDDQFSVERPDGSNFTLKIRSTKLEDSAMYFCATTQQGAGETQYFGPGTRLLVL.

The chain is built from TRBV2 and TRBJ1-1, with a weak D call TRBD1 (6 bases). CDR3 length equals 15 residues. The germline gives CDR1 SNHLY, CDR2 FYNNEI. The germline V and J ends were trimmed by 6 bases and 6 bases, with 20 bases remaining between them. Here the CDR3 reads CASRDFAGGASEAFF. The CDR3 region has the DNA TGTGCCAGCAGGGACTTTGCCGGGGGGGCGTCTGAAGCTTTCTTT.